This entry describes one T cell receptor (beta chain). CDR1 is SGDLS, CDR2 YYNGEE, per germline. Unmatched junction bases numbered 5, after V lost 0 bases and J lost 3 bases. The CDR3 extends over 15 amino acids. Original handling: Reference gene primer amplification yielded estimated nucleated cell counts. The assay was immunoSEQ multiplex PCR, and TCRdb's table has in-frame clones only and misses some. V, J and clone size were drawn from that table, and D and trimming were deduced from the DNA. In the table there are roughly 40,000 clones, just over 90% of which are singletons. The entry originates in a study of blood T cell repertoires in COVID-19. Study-level information: Sources were T cells, B-cell-depleted T cells, or PBMCs; the material itself was cDNA or gDNA.

In Seattle, patients joined the study during active infection and were tracked longitudinally. The sequence came from a man aged 50 to 59 with COVID-19, enrolled during active disease. This rearrangement joins TRBV9 to TRBJ1-2, with 7 bases matching TRBD1. The source material was peripheral blood. CDR3 sequence reads: CASSVAGRGDYGYTF. CDR3 in DNA: TGTGCCAGCAGCGTAGCGGGCAGGGGGGACTATGGCTACACCTTC.